This T cell receptor beta chain was found in a study of human thymus T cells. Overall study findings and caveats: In unrelated individuals, thymic repertoires overlapped highly, according to related research. Within thymic and blood repertoires, V and J gene usage appeared to be biased.

The thymus tissue came from resections taken during corrective heart surgery. Donors consisted of healthy Finnish infants (having corrective surgery for congenital heart defects). Sequencing used immunoSEQ multiplex PCR; TCRdb keeps in-frame clones, though not all of them. The sample lists some 130,000 clones, around 94% occurring once. Regarding this clone: Its antigen remains unknown.

Germline CDR1 reads LGHNA; CDR2 reads YSLEER. V lost 1 base to trimming and J lost 4 bases, with 10 bases between them. CDR3 size: 14 residues. The receptor comes from a boy in the first two years of life with a congenital heart defect but otherwise immunologically healthy. This rearrangement joins TRBV4-3 to TRBJ1-1, with TRBD1 as a possible D gene (6 bases). Sequencing used thymus tissue. Here the CDR3 reads CASSQAGAGTEAFF. CDR3 coding DNA: TGCGCCAGCAGCCAAGCGGGGGCAGGCACTGAAGCTTTCTTT.